This T cell receptor (beta chain) was observed in a study of blood T cell repertoires in COVID-19. Whole-study context: Acute and convalescent COVID-19 samples came from the United States, Italy and Spain.

The study drew participants aged about 18 to 95 years from roughly 25 US areas. Sequenced by immunoSEQ multiplex PCR; TCRdb stores in-frame clones only, minus some. In the table there are under 450,000 clones, about 89% of which are singletons. The germline CDR1 and CDR2 sequences are PRHDT and FYEKMQ (reference sequence). This CDR3 is built from 14 residues. V was clipped by 5 bases and J by 6 bases; unmatched bases: 7. The receptor's source is a man aged 30 to 39 who had recovered from COVID-19. What was sequenced was PBMCs or T cells enriched from blood (not recorded which). This chain connects TRBV13 to TRBJ1-5; 7 bases fit TRBD1. For the CDR3, the DNA is TGTGCCAGCAGCCCGAACAGGGGTGGTCAGCCCCAGCATTTT. This gives the protein CASSPNRGGQPQHF.